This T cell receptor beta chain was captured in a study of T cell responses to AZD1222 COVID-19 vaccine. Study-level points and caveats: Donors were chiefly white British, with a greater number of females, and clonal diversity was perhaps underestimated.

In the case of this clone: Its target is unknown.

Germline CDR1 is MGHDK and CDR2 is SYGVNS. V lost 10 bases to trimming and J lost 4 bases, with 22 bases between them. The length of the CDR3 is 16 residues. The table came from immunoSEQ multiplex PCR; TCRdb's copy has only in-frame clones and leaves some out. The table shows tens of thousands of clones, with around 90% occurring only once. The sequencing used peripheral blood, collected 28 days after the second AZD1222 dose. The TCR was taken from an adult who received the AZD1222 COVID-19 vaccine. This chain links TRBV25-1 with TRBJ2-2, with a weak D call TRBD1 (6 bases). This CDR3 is CATRSGRGWGTGELFF. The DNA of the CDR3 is TGTGCCACCCGATCTGGAAGGGGGTGGGGCACCGGGGAGCTGTTTTTT. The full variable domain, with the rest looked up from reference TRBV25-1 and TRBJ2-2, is EADIYQTPRYLVIGTGKKITLECSQTMGHDKMYWYQQDPGMELHLIHYSYGVNSTEKGDLSSESTVSRIRTEHFPLTLESARPSHTSQYLCATRSGRGWGTGELFFGEGSRLTVL.